These 19 T cell receptor beta chains were sequenced from one sample in a study of shared clonotypes between healthy human individuals. Sequenced by immunoSEQ multiplex PCR; TCRdb stores in-frame clones only, minus some. The sample shows roughly 2,500,000 clones, 80% to 95% of them seen only once. Input material: naive CD4+ T cells from PBMCs. Subset meaning: CD45RA+ positively selected. The receptors derive from a man younger than 30 in good health. Some clones in this sample may be carry-over from other donors' samples.

V and J are TRBV5-1 and TRBJ1-2; D gene unclear. Trimming removed 1 base at V and 4 bases at J, with 8 bases between. Germline loops: CDR1 SGHRS, CDR2 YFSETQ. This CDR3 is built from 13 residues. CDR3: CASSLRPIYGYTF. Here the CDR3 DNA reads TGCGCCAGCAGCTTGAGACCGATCTATGGCTACACCTTC.

This chain connects TRBV6-1 to TRBJ1-1; D ambiguous. V was clipped by 1 base and J by 4 bases, with 7 bases between them. Germline lookup yields CDR1 MNHNS and CDR2 SASEGT. The CDR3 extends over 13 amino acids. CDR3 sequence (DNA): TGTGCCAGCAGTGAAGAGCGTATCACTGAAGCTTTCTTT. Its translation is CASSEERITEAFF.

The chain employs TRBV7-2 and TRBJ2-2; D is uncertain. This CDR3 is 16 amino acids long. Germline V gene sequence: CDR1 SGHTA, CDR2 FQGNSA. The V gene lost 5 bases and the J gene lost 1 base, with 14 bases spanning the gap. The CDR3 nucleotides read TGTGCCAGCAGCCCCCGACGGCCAAAGAACACCGGGGAGCTGTTTTTT. Translation: CASSPRRPKNTGELFF.

The chain uses TRBV2 and TRBJ1-1; a possible D gene is TRBD1 (5 bases). The CDR3 is 14 amino acids. Germline V lookup: CDR1 SNHLY, CDR2 FYNNEI. V was pared by 4 bases and J by 1 base, with 10 bases between. The CDR3 here is CASSARQRNTEAFF. DNA of the CDR3: TGTGCCAGCAGTGCGAGACAGAGGAACACTGAAGCTTTCTTT.

J is TRBJ2-1 and V is TRBV29-1; TRBD1 agrees at 8 bases. The CDR3 totals 15 residues. Germline-derived CDR1 and CDR2 are SQVTM and ANQGSEA. Trimming cost V 3 bases and J 4 bases; bases outside gene matches: 8. As DNA, the CDR3 is TGCAGCGTTGAGCAGGGGGCGCGAACTTACAATGAGCAGTTCTTC. Residues: CSVEQGARTYNEQFF.

This clone was seen a few times. The V call is TRBV30, the J call TRBJ1-5; TRBD1 might be the D (5 bases). Trimming took off 4 bases at V and 6 bases at J, with 19 bases between the two ends. CDR3 length: 15 residues. The germline V gene encodes CDR1 GTSNPN and CDR2 SVGIG (reference sequence). The CDR3 DNA is TGTGCCTGGACCCCGAGGGGAGGTGAGGGTCAGCCCCAGCATTTT. Its protein product is CAWTPRGGEGQPQHF.

V usage is TRBV15 and J usage is TRBJ1-5; the D gene is possibly TRBD1 (5 bases). The CDR3 is 14 amino acids. The ends were cut back, 1 base at V and 5 bases at J, with 9 bases in the middle. Germline V gives CDR1 LNHNV, CDR2 YYDKDF (reference sequence). CDR3 residues: CATSRGTRDQPQHF. The CDR3 nucleotides are TGTGCCACCAGCAGAGGGACACGCGATCAGCCCCAGCATTTT.

For the CDR3, the DNA is TGCGCCAGCAGCTGGGGGCGGTCTGGTGAGCAGTTCTTC. Translating it yields CASSWGRSGEQFF. V is TRBV5-1 and J is TRBJ2-1; perhaps TRBD1 as D (6 bases). V lost 3 bases to trimming and J lost 9 bases, with 13 bases between them. Per the germline V gene, CDR1 is SGHRS and CDR2 is YFSETQ. The CDR3 runs to 13 residues.

The chain joins TRBV7-3 to TRBJ2-1, with D perhaps matching TRBD2 (6 bases). This CDR3 comprises 15 residues. Germline values: CDR1 SGHTA, CDR2 FQGTGA. V gave up 5 bases and J gave up 0 bases, with 11 bases separating them. CDR3 loop: CASSPSGDSYNEQFF. CDR3 DNA sequence: TGTGCCAGCAGCCCGTCGGGAGACTCCTACAATGAGCAGTTCTTC.

The chain joins TRBV21-1 to TRBJ1-5; the listed D gene, TRBD1, was not tested against the DNA. TRBV21-1 is an annotated pseudogene. The CDR3 consists of 18 residues. The CDR3 loop is CASSKALRTGLGDQPQHF. The CDR3 DNA reads TGTGCCAGCAGCAAAGCGCTACGGACAGGGCTGGGAGATCAGCCCCAGCATTTT.

The rearrangement links TRBV5-1 to TRBJ2-1, with TRBD2 matching 7 bases. V lost 1 base, J lost 0 bases, and 4 bases stayed unmatched. CDR3 length: 16 amino acids. Germline V lookup: CDR1 SGHRS, CDR2 YFSETQ. CDR3 protein: CASSLSGESSYNEQFF. The CDR3 DNA reads as TGCGCCAGCAGCTTGAGCGGGGAAAGCTCCTACAATGAGCAGTTCTTC.

The V gene is TRBV11-2, the J gene TRBJ1-3, with a possible D match to TRBD1 (5 bases). Germline V gene data show CDR1 as SGHAT and CDR2 as FQNNGV. Trimming stripped 3 bases from V and 0 bases from J, with 9 bases between. CDR3 length: 15 residues. DNA for the CDR3: TGTGCCAGCAGCTTGACAGTGAGCTCTGGAAACACCATATATTTT. The encoded protein is CASSLTVSSGNTIYF.

The V gene is TRBV4-1, the J gene TRBJ1-1; 9 positions match TRBD1. Germline V gene lookup returns CDR1 MGHRA and CDR2 YSYEKL. The V gene end was trimmed by 1 base and the J gene end by 7 bases; junction bases not matched to a gene: 7. This CDR3 contains 15 residues. As DNA, the CDR3 is TGCGCCAGCAGCCAAGTAGCACAGGGGGCAAATGAAGCTTTCTTT. Translation: CASSQVAQGANEAFF.

The V gene is TRBV13, the J gene TRBJ2-3; tentative D call: TRBD1 (6 bases). Trimming removed 8 bases from V and 3 bases from J, with 18 bases in between. The germline V gene has CDR1 PRHDT and CDR2 FYEKMQ (reference sequence). This CDR3 is built from 15 residues. The CDR3 spells CASRKWGRWTDTQYF. DNA for the CDR3: TGTGCCAGCCGTAAATGGGGGCGGTGGACAGATACGCAGTATTTT.

V usage is TRBV6-1 and J usage is TRBJ2-1, with no clear D. The CDR3 is 15 residues long. Deletions cut 0 bases from V and 0 bases from J, with 6 bases between. The germline V gene encodes CDR1 MNHNS and CDR2 SASEGT. CDR3 residues: CASSEAVNSYNEQFF. The CDR3 DNA reads as TGTGCCAGCAGTGAAGCGGTGAACTCCTACAATGAGCAGTTCTTC.

The chain has TRBV10-3 and TRBJ1-2; D unresolved. V lost 0 bases to trimming and J lost 8 bases, with 19 bases between them. Per the germline V gene, CDR1 is ENHRY and CDR2 is SYGVKD. The CDR3 has 16 amino acids. The CDR3: CAISESTEGGGEGYTF. Written as DNA, the CDR3 is TGTGCCATCAGTGAGTCGACGGAGGGTGGCGGGGAAGGCTACACCTTC.

The chain carries TRBV29-1 and TRBJ2-1; D is perhaps TRBD2 (6 bases). This CDR3 has 15 residues. Trimming removed 7 bases at V and 5 bases at J, with 21 bases between. The germline gives CDR1 SQVTM, CDR2 ANQGSEA. This chain's CDR3 is CSAERIGGIHNEQFF. The DNA for the CDR3 is TGCAGCGCGGAAAGGATAGGCGGGATTCACAATGAGCAGTTCTTC.

V is TRBV7-9 and J is TRBJ2-7; tentatively, D is TRBD2 (5 bases). V was pared by 0 bases and J by 2 bases, with 14 bases between. This CDR3 is built from 16 residues. Germline V gene data show CDR1 as SEHNR and CDR2 as FQNEAQ (reference sequence). CDR3 region: CASSLASGLRAYEQYF. Here the CDR3 DNA reads TGTGCCAGCAGCTTAGCGAGCGGTCTACGCGCCTACGAGCAGTACTTC.

V gene TRBV7-9 combines with J gene TRBJ1-4; the D is unclear. V shed 5 bases and J shed 1 base, with 8 bases lying between them. This CDR3 contains 14 residues. Germline CDR1 is SEHNR and CDR2 is FQNEAQ (reference sequence). The CDR3 DNA sequence: TGTGCCAGCAGCCACCAAGGAACTAATGAAAAACTGTTTTTT. It is translated as CASSHQGTNEKLFF. Using reference TRBV7-9 and TRBJ1-4 for the parts outside the CDR3, the full variable domain is DTGVSQNPRHKITKRGQNVTFRCDPISEHNRLYWYRQTLGQGPEFLTYFQNEAQLEKSRLLSDRFSAERPKGSFSTLEIQRTEQGDSAMYLCASSHQGTNEKLFFGSGTQLSVL.